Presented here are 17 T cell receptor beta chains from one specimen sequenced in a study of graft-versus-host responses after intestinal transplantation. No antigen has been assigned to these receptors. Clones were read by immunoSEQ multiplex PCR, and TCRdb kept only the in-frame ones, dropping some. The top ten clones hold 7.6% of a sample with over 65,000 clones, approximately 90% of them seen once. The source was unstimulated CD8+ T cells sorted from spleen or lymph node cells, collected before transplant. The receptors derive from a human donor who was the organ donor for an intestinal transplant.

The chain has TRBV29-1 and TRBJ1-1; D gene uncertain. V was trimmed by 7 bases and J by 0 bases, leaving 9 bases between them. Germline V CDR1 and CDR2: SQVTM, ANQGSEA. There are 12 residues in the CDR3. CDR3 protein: CSGQEMNTEAFF. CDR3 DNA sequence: TGCAGCGGCCAAGAAATGAACACTGAAGCTTTCTTT.

The CDR3 DNA sequence: TGTGCCTGGAGTGGGGGGACAGGGGACACCGGGGAGCTGTTTTTT. Its translation: CAWSGGTGDTGELFF. The chain joins TRBV30 to TRBJ2-2, with 10 bases that match TRBD1. CDR1 and CDR2 from the germline V gene are GTSNPN and SVGIG (reference sequence). J was trimmed by 3 bases and V by 1 base; bases with no gene match: 2. The CDR3 is 15 residues long.

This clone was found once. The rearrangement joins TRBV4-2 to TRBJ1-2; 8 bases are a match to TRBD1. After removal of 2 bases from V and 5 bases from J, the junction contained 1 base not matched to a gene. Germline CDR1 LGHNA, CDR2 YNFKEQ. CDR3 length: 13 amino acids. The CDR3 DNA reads TGTGCCAGCAGCCAACAGGGGGCGTATGGCTACACCTTC. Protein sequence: CASSQQGAYGYTF.

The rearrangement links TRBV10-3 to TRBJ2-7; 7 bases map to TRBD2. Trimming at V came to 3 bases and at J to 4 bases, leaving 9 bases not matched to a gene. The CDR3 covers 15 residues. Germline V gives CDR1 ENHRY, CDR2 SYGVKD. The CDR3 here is CAISDETGGGYEQYF. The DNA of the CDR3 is TGTGCCATCAGTGATGAGACTGGCGGGGGATACGAGCAGTACTTC.

The CDR3, as DNA: TGTGCCAGCAGCCCGGGAGCCACCTACGAGCAGTACTTC. This codes for CASSPGATYEQYF. V usage is TRBV11-2 and J usage is TRBJ2-7, with D tentatively TRBD2 (6 bases). The V gene lost 5 bases and the J gene lost 2 bases, with 10 bases spanning the gap. The CDR3 consists of 13 residues. Germline V CDR1 and CDR2: SGHAT, FQNNGV.

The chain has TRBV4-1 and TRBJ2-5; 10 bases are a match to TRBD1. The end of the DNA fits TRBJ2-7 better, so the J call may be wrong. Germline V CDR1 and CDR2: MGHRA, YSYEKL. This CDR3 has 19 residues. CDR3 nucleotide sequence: TGCGCCAGCAGCCAAGATCTCACCGGGACAGGGGCGGTCTCCTACGAGCAGTACTTC. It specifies CASSQDLTGTGAVSYEQYF.

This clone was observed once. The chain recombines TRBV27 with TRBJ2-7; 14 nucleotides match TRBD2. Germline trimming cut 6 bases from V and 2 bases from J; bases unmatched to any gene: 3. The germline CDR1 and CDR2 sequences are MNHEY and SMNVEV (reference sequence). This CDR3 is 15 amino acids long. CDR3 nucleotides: TGTGCCAGCAGCCCGGGACTAGCGGGGGCCTACGAGCAGTACTTC. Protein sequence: CASSPGLAGAYEQYF.

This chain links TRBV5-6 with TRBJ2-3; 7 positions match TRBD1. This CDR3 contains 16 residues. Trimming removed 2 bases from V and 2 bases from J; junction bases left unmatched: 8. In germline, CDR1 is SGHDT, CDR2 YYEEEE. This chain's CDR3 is CASSFWAGGLTDTQYF. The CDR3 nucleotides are TGTGCCAGCAGCTTCTGGGCAGGGGGTCTCACAGATACGCAGTATTTT.

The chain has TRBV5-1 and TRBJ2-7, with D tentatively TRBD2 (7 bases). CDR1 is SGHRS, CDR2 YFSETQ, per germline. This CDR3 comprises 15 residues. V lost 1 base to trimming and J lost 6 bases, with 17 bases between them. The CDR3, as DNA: TGCGCCAGCAGCTTGCACAGGGAGGGGTCTATCGAGCAGTACTTC. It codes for CASSLHREGSIEQYF.

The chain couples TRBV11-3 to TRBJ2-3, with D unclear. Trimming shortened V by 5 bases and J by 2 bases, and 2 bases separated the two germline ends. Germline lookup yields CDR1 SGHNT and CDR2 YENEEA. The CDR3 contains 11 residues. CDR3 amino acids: CASSHTDTQYF. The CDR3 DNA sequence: TGTGCCAGCAGCCACACAGATACGCAGTATTTT.

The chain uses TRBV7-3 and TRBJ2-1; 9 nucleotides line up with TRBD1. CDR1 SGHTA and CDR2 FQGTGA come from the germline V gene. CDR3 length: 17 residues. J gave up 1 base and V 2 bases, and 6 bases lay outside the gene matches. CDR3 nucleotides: TGTGCCAGCAGCTTACAACAGGGGGCTTATTCCTACAATGAGCAGTTCTTC. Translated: CASSLQQGAYSYNEQFF.

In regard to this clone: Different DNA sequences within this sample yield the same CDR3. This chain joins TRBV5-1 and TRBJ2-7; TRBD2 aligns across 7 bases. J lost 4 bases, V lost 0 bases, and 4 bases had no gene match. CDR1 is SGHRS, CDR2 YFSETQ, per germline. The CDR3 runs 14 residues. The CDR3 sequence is CASSLAGGSYEQYF. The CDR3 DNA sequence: TGCGCCAGCAGCTTGGCGGGGGGATCGTACGAGCAGTACTTC.

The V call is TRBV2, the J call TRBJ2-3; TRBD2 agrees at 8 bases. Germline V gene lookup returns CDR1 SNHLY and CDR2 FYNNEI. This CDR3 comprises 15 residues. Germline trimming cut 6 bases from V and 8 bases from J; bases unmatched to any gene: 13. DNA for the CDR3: TGTGCCAGCAGGCTAGCGGGCCCAGGAGGTGGTACGCAGTATTTT. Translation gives CASRLAGPGGGTQYF.

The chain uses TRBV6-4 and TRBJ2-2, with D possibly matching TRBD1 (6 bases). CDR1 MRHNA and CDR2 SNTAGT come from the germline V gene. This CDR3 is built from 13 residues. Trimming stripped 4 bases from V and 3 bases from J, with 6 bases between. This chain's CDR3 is CASSAGDTGELFF. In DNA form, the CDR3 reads TGTGCCAGCAGTGCAGGGGACACCGGGGAGCTGTTTTTT.

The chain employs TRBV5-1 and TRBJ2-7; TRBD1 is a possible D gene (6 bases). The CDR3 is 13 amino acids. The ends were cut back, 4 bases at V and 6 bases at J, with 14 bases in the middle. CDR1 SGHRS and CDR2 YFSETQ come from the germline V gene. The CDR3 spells CASSDRSWGEQYF. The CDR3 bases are TGCGCCAGCAGCGACAGGTCCTGGGGCGAGCAGTACTTC.

The CDR3 loop reads CASSVANTEAFF. CDR3 in DNA: TGTGCCAGCAGCGTAGCGAACACTGAAGCTTTCTTT. The chain carries TRBV9 and TRBJ1-1, with D unresolved. With 0 bases removed from V and 1 base from J, the gap between germline ends came to 1 base. Germline V gene data show CDR1 as SGDLS and CDR2 as YYNGEE. The CDR3 sequence is 12 residues long. The full variable domain, with the rest looked up from reference TRBV9 and TRBJ1-1, is DSGVTQTPKHLITATGQRVTLRCSPRSGDLSVYWYQQSLDQGLQFLIQYYNGEERAKGNILERFSAQQFPDLHSELNLSSLELGDSALYFCASSVANTEAFFGQGTRLTVV.

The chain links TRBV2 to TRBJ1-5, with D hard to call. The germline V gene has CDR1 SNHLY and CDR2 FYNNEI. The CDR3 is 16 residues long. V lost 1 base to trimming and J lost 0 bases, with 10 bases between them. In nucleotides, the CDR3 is TGTGCCAGCAGTGAAGTAGCCGGATATAGCAATCAGCCCCAGCATTTT. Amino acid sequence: CASSEVAGYSNQPQHF.